The 29 T cell receptor beta chains listed next were all sequenced from one sample in a study of blood T cells in healthy people across ages. It was with a sample-barcoded 5' primer and a J-beta primer mix that a second PCR of roughly 6 to 11 cycles was run. MiXCR, applied by TCRdb to the 5' RACE reads, yields one record per CDR3 protein. The top ten clones hold 11% of a sample with about 1.6 million distinct CDR3 sequences, roughly a third of them seen once. The sequencing input was blood. These receptors were collected from a woman aged 25 to 39 in good health.

This chain links TRBV7-9 with TRBJ2-7, with 8 bases that match TRBD1. The CDR3 runs 16 residues. Germline trimming cut 3 bases from V and 3 bases from J; bases unmatched to any gene: 10. In germline, CDR1 is SEHNR, CDR2 FQNEAQ (reference sequence). The CDR3 DNA follows: TGTGCCAGCAGCTTGTATTCAGGGGGCCCCTTCTACGAGCAGTACTTC. Its translation is CASSLYSGGPFYEQYF. Full variable domain (remainder filled in from reference TRBV7-9 and TRBJ2-7): DTGVSQNPRHKITKRGQNVTFRCDPISEHNRLYWYRQTLGQGPEFLTYFQNEAQLEKSRLLSDRFSAERPKGSFSTLEIQRTEQGDSAMYLCASSLYSGGPFYEQYFGPGTRLTVT.

The gene calls are TRBV11-1 and TRBJ1-1; possible D gene TRBD1, 6 bases. CDR1 and CDR2 (germline): SGHAT, FQDESV (reference sequence). V was shortened by 1 base and J by 0 bases, with 9 bases between the two germline ends. There are 15 residues in the CDR3. CDR3 DNA sequence: TGTGCCAGCAGCTTAGGAGCAGGGGTGAACACTGAAGCTTTCTTT. It codes for CASSLGAGVNTEAFF.

This clonotype was counted between two and nine times. The chain couples TRBV29-1 to TRBJ1-1; 8 nucleotides align to TRBD1. The CDR3 is 13 amino acids. Germline CDR1 reads SQVTM; CDR2 reads ANQGSEA. V trimming: 3 bases; J trimming: 1 base; junction bases outside the gene matches: 1. CDR3 nucleotide sequence: TGCAGCGTTGAGGACAGGGCGAACACTGAAGCTTTCTTT. The encoded protein is CSVEDRANTEAFF.

Note on this clonotype: The germline gene is not matched at one end of the junction; a read error may be the cause. The rearrangement joins TRBV4-1 to TRBJ1-2; possible D gene TRBD1, 5 bases. The CDR3 covers 14 residues. The germline gives CDR1 MGHRA, CDR2 YSYEKL. The CDR3 protein is CANSQKDGTYGYTF. The DNA of the CDR3 is TGCGCCAACAGCCAAAAGGACGGGACTTATGGCTACACCTTC.

The chain couples TRBV10-3 to TRBJ2-1; tentatively, D is TRBD2 (6 bases). Germline lookup yields CDR1 ENHRY and CDR2 SYGVKD. Trimming removed 4 bases from V and 8 bases from J, with 12 bases in between. The CDR3 runs to 13 residues. Written as DNA, the CDR3 is TGTGCCATCAGTGCCCGGGGAGGAGATGAGCAGTTCTTC. This gives the protein CAISARGGDEQFF.

This clonotype was seen only a few times. J is TRBJ2-3 and V is TRBV6-2 or TRBV6-3, with D possibly matching TRBD2 (5 bases). Germline assignment: CDR1 MNHEY and CDR2 SVGEGT. The CDR3 totals 14 residues. With 5 bases removed from V and 0 bases from J, the gap between germline ends came to 9 bases. CDR3: CASSQRLSTDTQYF. CDR3 nucleotide sequence: TGTGCCAGCAGTCAGCGGCTTAGCACAGATACGCAGTATTTT.

The chain joins TRBV2 to TRBJ1-2; D ambiguous. This CDR3 comprises 13 residues. In germline, CDR1 is SNHLY, CDR2 FYNNEI. The V end was cut by 10 bases, the J end by 1 base, with 13 bases between. CDR3 coding DNA: TGTGCCACCGAGGAGGGTTTTAACTATGGCTACACCTTC. This translates into CATEEGFNYGYTF.

The chain couples TRBV10-3 to TRBJ2-3, with TRBD2 matching over 9 bases. V was pared by 6 bases and J by 6 bases, with 19 bases of the junction left unmatched. CDR1 and CDR2 from the germline V gene are ENHRY and SYGVKD. This CDR3 spans 18 amino acids. The CDR3 loop is CAIRPGGASGGLKDTQYF. DNA of the CDR3: TGTGCCATCAGGCCAGGGGGGGCCAGCGGGGGGCTCAAGGATACGCAGTATTTT.

As regards this clonotype: The junction departs from germline at one end; a sequencing error may be responsible. In DNA, the CDR3 is TGTGCCAGCGGACCGGGACAGGGAGCCGGGGAGCGGTTTTTT. This sequence encodes CASGPGQGAGERFF. The genes are TRBV9 and TRBJ2-2; TRBD1 matches 9 bases. CDR1 SGDLS and CDR2 YYNGEE come from the germline V gene. This CDR3 is 14 amino acids long.

The V and J genes are TRBV7-2 and TRBJ2-5, with D possibly TRBD1 on 5 matching bases. Trimming shortened V by 6 bases and J by 7 bases, and 15 bases separated the two germline ends. In germline, CDR1 is SGHTA, CDR2 FQGNSA. This CDR3 spans 13 amino acids. The CDR3 loop is CASRTGGLPTQYF. The DNA of the CDR3 is TGTGCCAGCAGAACAGGTGGGCTACCGACCCAGTACTTC.

The chain employs TRBV30 and TRBJ2-7; D gene uncertain. This CDR3 spans 14 amino acids. Germline CDR1 is GTSNPN and CDR2 is SVGIG (reference sequence). V dropped 4 bases and J dropped 1 base, with 14 bases sitting between them. CDR3 loop: CAWNMGSGSYEQYF. The CDR3 DNA is TGTGCCTGGAACATGGGATCGGGTTCCTACGAGCAGTACTTC.

This chain connects TRBV5-5 to TRBJ1-2; perhaps TRBD1 as D (6 bases). The CDR3 is 16 amino acids. Germline CDR1 is SGHKS and CDR2 is YYEKEE (reference sequence). The germline V and J ends were trimmed by 1 base and 4 bases, with 17 bases remaining between them. DNA for the CDR3: TGTGCCAGCAGCTTGAACCGTGGACAGACGATCTATGGCTACACCTTC. Protein product: CASSLNRGQTIYGYTF.

The chain uses TRBV5-4 and TRBJ2-5; the D gene is possibly TRBD2 (7 bases). The CDR3 runs to 16 residues. Germline V gives CDR1 SGHNT, CDR2 YYREEE (reference sequence). V dropped 3 bases and J dropped 2 bases, with 17 bases sitting between them. The CDR3 coding sequence is TGTGCCAGCAGCTCTAGGGGGGGCCCCCGTCAAGAGACCCAGTACTTC. Translation: CASSSRGGPRQETQYF.

The genes are TRBV6-4 and TRBJ2-3, with 9 bases lining up with TRBD2. There are 15 residues in the CDR3. The germline V gene encodes CDR1 MRHNA and CDR2 SNTAGT. V lost 4 bases, J lost 5 bases, and 7 bases stayed unmatched. CDR3 nucleotides: TGTGCCAGCAGTGCCCAGCGGGGGGCATTAGATACGCAGTATTTT. It translates to CASSAQRGALDTQYF.

The chain links TRBV3-1 to TRBJ2-5; perhaps TRBD1 as D (6 bases). Germline CDR1 reads LGHDT; CDR2 reads YNNKEL (reference sequence). V dropped 2 bases and J dropped 5 bases, with 15 bases sitting between them. The length of the CDR3 is 15 residues. The DNA for the CDR3 is TGTGCCAGCAGCCAAAGGGGGTATTTCGGGGAGACCCAGTACTTC. This encodes CASSQRGYFGETQYF.

This chain's CDR3 is CSAGGQAFYGYTF. The CDR3 nucleotides are TGCAGCGCAGGGGGACAGGCTTTTTATGGCTACACCTTC. The chain recombines TRBV29-1 with TRBJ1-2; 8 bases align to TRBD1. Germline CDR1 is SQVTM and CDR2 is ANQGSEA. There are 13 residues in the CDR3. With 7 bases clipped from V and 5 bases from J, the junction kept 9 bases outside the gene matches.

The rearrangement uses TRBV20-1 and TRBJ1-1, with D possibly TRBD1 on 5 matching bases. The germline CDR1 and CDR2 sequences are DFQATT and SNEGSKA (reference sequence). V shed 5 bases and J shed 5 bases, with 12 bases lying between them. The CDR3 sequence is 12 residues long. The CDR3 here is CSAEGARTEAFF. CDR3 sequence (DNA): TGCAGTGCTGAAGGGGCGAGGACTGAAGCTTTCTTT.

The chain combines TRBV5-1 with TRBJ2-2, with no clear D. With 2 bases removed from V and 5 bases from J, the gap between germline ends came to 13 bases. Germline CDR1 SGHRS, CDR2 YFSETQ. This CDR3 has 15 residues. CDR3 residues: CASSFRTDRTGELFF. The CDR3 bases are TGCGCCAGCAGCTTTAGGACCGATCGGACCGGGGAGCTGTTTTTT.

The rearrangement links TRBV30 to TRBJ2-7; D remains ambiguous. The DNA end is a closer match to TRBJ2-5, so the J assignment may be wrong. The germline gives CDR1 GTSNPN, CDR2 SVGIG (reference sequence). This CDR3 is built from 11 residues. The CDR3 sequence: CAWGQDGTQYF. For the CDR3, the DNA is TGTGCCTGGGGTCAAGATGGGACCCAGTACTTC.

The chain is built from TRBV20-1 and TRBJ1-2; D might be TRBD1 (5 bases). Germline loops: CDR1 DFQATT, CDR2 SNEGSKA (reference sequence). Trimming took 3 bases from V and 5 from J, leaving 13 bases between them. CDR3 length: 13 amino acids. The DNA for the CDR3 is TGCAGTGCTAGCTTTGACAGAACATATGGCTACACCTTC. Protein: CSASFDRTYGYTF.

This clonotype was recorded many times. The chain has TRBV3-1 and TRBJ2-5, with D possibly TRBD1 on 6 matching bases. The ends were cut back, 2 bases at V and 2 bases at J, with 9 bases in the middle. Germline CDR1 is LGHDT and CDR2 is YNNKEL (reference sequence). The CDR3 length is 14 residues. The CDR3 loop reads CASSQRDIQETQYF. The CDR3 DNA sequence: TGTGCCAGCAGCCAAAGGGACATTCAAGAGACCCAGTACTTC.

CDR3 in amino acids: CASRLAYSGANVLTF. The DNA for the CDR3 is TGTGCCAGCAGGCTTGCCTACTCTGGGGCCAACGTCCTGACTTTC. The rearrangement joins TRBV27 to TRBJ2-6, with unresolved D. V gave up 6 bases and J gave up 0 bases, with 9 bases separating them. CDR1 is MNHEY, CDR2 SMNVEV, per germline (reference sequence). CDR3 length: 15 residues.

This clonotype showed up many times. This rearrangement joins TRBV20-1 to TRBJ2-3; 14 nucleotides line up with TRBD2. This CDR3 has 16 amino acids. J gave up 0 bases and V 3 bases, and 2 bases lay outside the gene matches. Germline loops: CDR1 DFQATT, CDR2 SNEGSKA (reference sequence). The DNA for the CDR3 is TGCAGTGCTAGGGGACTAGCGGGAGCTAGCACAGATACGCAGTATTTT. As protein: CSARGLAGASTDTQYF.

Comment on this clonotype: This may arise from a read error, as a much more abundant clone is one base away. J is TRBJ2-3 and V is TRBV9; no firm D call. Per germline, CDR1 SGDLS and CDR2 YYNGEE. The CDR3 length is 13 residues. The CDR3 coding sequence is TGTGCCAACAGCGTAGATCACACAGATACGCAGTATTTT. Its protein product is CANSVDHTDTQYF.

The sample holds many counts of this clonotype. This rearrangement joins TRBV20-1 to TRBJ2-7; D gene ambiguous. The CDR3 is made up of 13 amino acids. Germline V lookup: CDR1 DFQATT, CDR2 SNEGSKA (reference sequence). V was trimmed by 5 bases and J by 7 bases, leaving 18 bases between them. This CDR3 reads CSAPRPSLGEQYF. The CDR3 nucleotides read TGCAGTGCTCCTCGCCCCTCCTTAGGGGAGCAGTACTTC.

This clonotype was found a few times. V gene TRBV6-6 combines with J gene TRBJ2-7; D is undetermined. Germline CDR1 is MNHNY and CDR2 is SVGAGI (reference sequence). CDR3 size: 12 residues. V was clipped by 2 bases and J by 7 bases, with 9 bases between them. CDR3 residues: CASSYAAREQYF. CDR3 in DNA: TGTGCCAGCAGTTACGCCGCTCGGGAGCAGTACTTC.

In regard to this clonotype: Possible read error: a much larger clone is one base away. This chain connects TRBV7-9 to TRBJ2-6; maybe TRBD1 (6 bases). The CDR3 is 15 amino acids. Looked up from germline, CDR1 is SEHNR and CDR2 is FQNEAQ (reference sequence). CDR3 sequence: CASRPDSSGAIVLTF. DNA of the CDR3: TGTGCCAGCAGACCGGACAGCTCTGGGGCCATCGTCCTGACTTTC.

This sequence joins TRBV7-3 and TRBJ2-3; tentatively, D is TRBD2 (5 bases). Germline CDR1 is SGHTA and CDR2 is FQGTGA. The CDR3 is 13 amino acids. Trimming took 2 bases from V and 14 from J, leaving 17 bases between them. The CDR3 DNA is TGTGCCAGCAGCTTATCGGGAAGCGCCGTCTCGTATTTT. This codes for CASSLSGSAVSYF.

Concerning this clonotype: A read error is possible here, since a much larger clone lies one base away. The genes are TRBV4-1 and TRBJ2-4; 7 nucleotides line up with TRBD1. CDR1 is MGHRA and CDR2 is YSYEKL in the germline V gene. The CDR3 sequence is 14 residues long. This CDR3 is CASSHDGTVRLRHF. CDR3 bases: TGCGCCAGCAGCCACGACGGGACAGTTCGACTCAGGCACTTC.